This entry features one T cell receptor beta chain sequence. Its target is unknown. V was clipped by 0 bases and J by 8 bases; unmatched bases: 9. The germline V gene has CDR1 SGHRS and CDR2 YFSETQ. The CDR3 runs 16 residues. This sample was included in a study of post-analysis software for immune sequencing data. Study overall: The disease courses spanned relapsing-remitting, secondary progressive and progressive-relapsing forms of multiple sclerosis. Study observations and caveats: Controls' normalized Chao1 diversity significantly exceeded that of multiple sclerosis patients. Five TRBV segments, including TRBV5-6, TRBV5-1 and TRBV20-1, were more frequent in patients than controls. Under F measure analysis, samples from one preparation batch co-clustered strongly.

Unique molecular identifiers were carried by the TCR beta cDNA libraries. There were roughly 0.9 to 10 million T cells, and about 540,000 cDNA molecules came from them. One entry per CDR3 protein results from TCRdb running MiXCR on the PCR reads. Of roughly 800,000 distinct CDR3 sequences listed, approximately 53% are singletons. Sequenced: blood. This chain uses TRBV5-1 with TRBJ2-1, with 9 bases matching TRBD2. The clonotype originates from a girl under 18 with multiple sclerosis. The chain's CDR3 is CASSLVGSGSGHEQFF. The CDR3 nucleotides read TGCGCCAGCAGCTTGGTAGGTAGCGGGAGCGGACATGAGCAGTTCTTC.